This TCR beta chain was documented in a study of tumor T cells in aggressive B-cell lymphoma. TCRdb keeps only in-frame clones here, not all; method: immunoSEQ multiplex PCR. The sample lists about 10,000 clones, approximately 91% occurring once. Unmatched junction bases numbered 5, after V lost 3 bases and J lost 6 bases. Germline lookup yields CDR1 LNHDA and CDR2 SQIVND (reference sequence). This CDR3 has 15 amino acids. This clonotype originated in an adult with diffuse large B cell lymphoma. The J gene is TRBJ1-4, the V gene TRBV19; 9 nucleotides line up with TRBD1. The sequenced sample consisted of tumor tissue. This CDR3 is CASSIGGQGYEKLFF. In DNA form, the CDR3 reads TGTGCCAGTAGTATCGGAGGACAGGGGTATGAAAAACTGTTTTTT.